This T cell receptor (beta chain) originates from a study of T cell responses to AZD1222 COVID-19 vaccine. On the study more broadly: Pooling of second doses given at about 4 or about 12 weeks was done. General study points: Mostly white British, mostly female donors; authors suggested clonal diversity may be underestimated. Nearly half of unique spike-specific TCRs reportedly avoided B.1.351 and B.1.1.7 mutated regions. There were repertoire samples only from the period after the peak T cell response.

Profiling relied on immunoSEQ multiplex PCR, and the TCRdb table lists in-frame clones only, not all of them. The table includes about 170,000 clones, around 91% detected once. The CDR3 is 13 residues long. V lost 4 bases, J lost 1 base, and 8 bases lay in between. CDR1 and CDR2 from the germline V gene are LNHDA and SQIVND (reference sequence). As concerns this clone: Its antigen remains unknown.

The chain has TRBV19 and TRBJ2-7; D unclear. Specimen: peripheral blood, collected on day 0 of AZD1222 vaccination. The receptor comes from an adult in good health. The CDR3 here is CASSTGTSYEQYF. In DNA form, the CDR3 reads TGTGCCAGTAGTACAGGTACGTCCTACGAGCAGTACTTC.